The rows below give T cell receptor beta chains drawn from one sample of a study of T cell changes during pregnancy in multiple sclerosis. TCRdb's table, derived via immunoSEQ multiplex PCR, lists solely in-frame clones and lacks some. The table has tens of thousands of clones, around 91% seen once. The source material was CD8+ T cells from peripheral blood mononuclear cells, sampled in the second trimester of pregnancy. These TCRs come from a female donor with multiple sclerosis, enrolled in a pregnancy study. CDR3s include the opening cysteine and the closing phenylalanine or tryptophan. D genes are given only for firm matches. Clone size is given for some rows only: seen once, a few or many times, or a class if the clone is expanded.

v_call	d_call	j_call	clone_size	cdr3_nt	cdr3_aa
TRBV6-1	TRBD1	TRBJ2-1	NA	TGTGCCAGCAGTTGGGACAGCTCCTACAATGAGCAGTTCTTC	CASSWDSSYNEQFF
TRBV30	NA	TRBJ2-2	NA	TGTGCCTGGAGTGTCACGAACACCGGGGAGCTGTTTTTT	CAWSVTNTGELFF
TRBV9	NA	TRBJ2-1	NA	TGTGCCAGCAGATTCGAGGGGACTCGGACGGATGAGCAGTTCTTC	CASRFEGTRTDEQFF
TRBV5-6	TRBD1	TRBJ2-7	NA	TGTGCCAGCAGCTCACGCCAGGGGGCGGCCTACGAGCAGTACTTC	CASSSRQGAAYEQYF
TRBV19	NA	TRBJ2-3	NA	TGTGCCAGTAGCCCAACTATGCCAGATACGCAGTATTTT	CASSPTMPDTQYF
TRBV4-3	NA	TRBJ2-5	NA	TGCGCCAGCAGCCCCTCGGACAGCCAAGAGACCCAGTACTTC	CASSPSDSQETQYF
TRBV10-1	TRBD2	TRBJ2-7	NA	TGCGCCAGCAGTCCAGCGGGAGTCGAGCAGTACTTC	CASSPAGVEQYF
TRBV5-6	TRBD2	TRBJ2-7	once	TGTGCCAGCAGCTCCCTTGAGCGGGAGGTACTCTACGAGCAGTACTTC	CASSSLEREVLYEQYF
TRBV5-1	TRBD2	TRBJ2-3	NA	TGCGCCAGCAGCCCGACTAGCGGGAGGAGGGCGGATACGCAGTATTTT	CASSPTSGRRADTQYF
TRBV29-1	NA	TRBJ2-7	medium-sized	TGCAGCGTTGGAAGGGGCTACGAGCAGTACTTC	CSVGRGYEQYF
TRBV5-1	TRBD2	TRBJ2-3	NA	TGCGCCAGCAGCTGGGGGTTTGTAGCGGGAGTCTCAGATACGCAGTATTTT	CASSWGFVAGVSDTQYF
TRBV6-5	NA	TRBJ1-2	NA	TGTGCCAGCAGTTACGGGGCAGGAAGGGGCTACACCTTC	CASSYGAGRGYTF
TRBV5-1	TRBD1	TRBJ2-7	NA	TGCGCCAGCAGTTCCCGGGACAGGGTTTTCCACGAGCAGTACTTC	CASSSRDRVFHEQYF
TRBV11-2	NA	TRBJ2-5	NA	TGTGCCAGCAGCTTATCTTGGGTGGAGGAGACCCAGTACTTC	CASSLSWVEETQYF
TRBV7-9	NA	TRBJ1-1	NA	TGTGCCAGCAGGGGGGGGAACACTGAAGCTTTCTTT	CASRGGNTEAFF
TRBV29-1	TRBD1	TRBJ2-7	NA	TGCAGCGTCGACGGGACAGGGAGGAACGAGCAGTACTTC	CSVDGTGRNEQYF
TRBV7-6	TRBD1	TRBJ1-5	medium-sized	TGTGCCAGCAGTACAGGGGGGTTCGAGCCCCAGCATTTT	CASSTGGFEPQHF
TRBV19	NA	TRBJ1-1	NA	TGTGCCAGTACCCTAGGTGTGAACACTGAAGCTTTCTTT	CASTLGVNTEAFF
TRBV5-1	TRBD2	TRBJ2-7	few	TGCGCCAGCAGCTTGGGTGGTAGCGGGAGTTACGAGCAGTACTTC	CASSLGGSGSYEQYF
TRBV29-1	NA	TRBJ2-7	NA	TGCAGCGTAGGAGTTTTTCACGAGCAGTACTTC	CSVGVFHEQYF
TRBV10-1	TRBD2	TRBJ2-1	NA	TGCGCCAGCAGCCAAGGGGCCGGGACTACTTACAATGAGCAGTTCTTC	CASSQGAGTTYNEQFF
TRBV6-1	NA	TRBJ2-7	once	TGTGCCAGCAGTGAGGACTTGAGACAGTACTTC	CASSEDLRQYF
TRBV30	NA	TRBJ2-1	NA	TGTGCCCCCGGGCTAGCCGGAATAGCTTGGCAGTTCTTC	CAPGLAGIAWQFF
TRBV25-1	NA	TRBJ2-1	once	TGTGCCAGCAGGGACAGAAACTCCTACAATGAGCAGTTCTTC	CASRDRNSYNEQFF
TRBV7-9	NA	TRBJ2-2	once	TGTGCCAGCAGCTGGACAGAGAACACCGGGGAGCTGTTTTTT	CASSWTENTGELFF
TRBV11-2	NA	TRBJ2-1	few	TGTGCCAGCACTTTTTCGAGGAGCTCCTACAATGAGCAGTTCTTC	CASTFSRSSYNEQFF
TRBV7-9	TRBD1	TRBJ2-7	NA	TGTGCCAGCAGCAGAACCGGGACAGGGGGCCCTCACGAGCAGTACTTC	CASSRTGTGGPHEQYF
TRBV11-2	NA	TRBJ2-7	NA	TGTGCCAGCCTGGGGGCAGGCCGAGACGGGCAGTACTTC	CASLGAGRDGQYF
TRBV7-2	NA	TRBJ2-1	NA	TGTGCCAGCAGCTTTGGGACATACTACAATGAGCAGTTCTTC	CASSFGTYYNEQFF
TRBV19	NA	TRBJ1-2	few	TGTGCCAGTAGTAGCGGGGCAATACTGGGCTACACCTTC	CASSSGAILGYTF
TRBV5-5	TRBD2	TRBJ2-2	NA	TGTGCCAGCAGCTCAGAGGGACTACTATCAGGGGAGCTGTTTTTT	CASSSEGLLSGELFF
TRBV2	TRBD1	TRBJ2-3	NA	TGTGCCAGCAGGCCGGGACAGTTTAGCACAGATACGCAGTATTTT	CASRPGQFSTDTQYF
TRBV4-2	TRBD2	TRBJ2-1	medium-sized	TGTGCCAGCAGCCAAGAGAATAGCGGGGGGATCACCTACAATGAGCAGTTCTTC	CASSQENSGGITYNEQFF
TRBV19	TRBD2	TRBJ2-1	once	TGTGCCAGTGGAATTTGGGGACTAGCGGGAGGTAGCTCCTACAATGAGCAGTTCTTC	CASGIWGLAGGSSYNEQFF
TRBV19	NA	TRBJ1-2	large	TGTGCCAGTAGTATGTGGGCCGCCGTTGCCTATGGCTACACCTTC	CASSMWAAVAYGYTF
TRBV11-2	TRBD2	TRBJ2-1	NA	TGTGCCAGCAGTCGACCTAGCGGGAGCACCAACAATGAGCAGTTCTTC	CASSRPSGSTNNEQFF
TRBV9	TRBD1	TRBJ2-3	NA	TGTGCCAGCAGCTTCCGCCGGGACAGTGGCACAGATACGCAGTATTTT	CASSFRRDSGTDTQYF
TRBV4-2	NA	TRBJ2-1	NA	TGTGCCAGCAGCCCGATCCCAGGGTCGGATGAGCAGTTCTTC	CASSPIPGSDEQFF
TRBV7-9	NA	TRBJ2-2	NA	TGTGCCAGCAGCTCCCTACGGGGGGACACGAACACCGGGGAGCTGTTTTTT	CASSSLRGDTNTGELFF
TRBV6-5	TRBD1	TRBJ2-2	NA	TGTGCCAGCAGTCCAGGACAGGGCATCGGGGAGCTGTTTTTT	CASSPGQGIGELFF
TRBV5-1	NA	TRBJ1-1	NA	TGCGCCAGCAATGGGAGGGCGAACACTGAAGCTTTCTTT	CASNGRANTEAFF
TRBV27	NA	TRBJ2-7	NA	TGTGCCAGCAGTTTACGGCCAGGGCTTTGGGACGAGCAGTACTTC	CASSLRPGLWDEQYF
TRBV4-3	NA	TRBJ2-3	NA	TGCGCCAGCAGCCAAGATTGGAGGGCGGGGGCAAGCACAGATACGCAGTATTTT	CASSQDWRAGASTDTQYF
TRBV7-9	TRBD2	TRBJ2-3	NA	TGTGCCAGCAGCCTCCTGACTAGCGGCACAGATACGCAGTATTTT	CASSLLTSGTDTQYF
TRBV5-4	TRBD1	TRBJ1-1	NA	TGTGCCAGCAGCTTACATTCAGGGGGCGGTGAAGCTTTCTTT	CASSLHSGGGEAFF
TRBV27	NA	TRBJ1-1	few	TGTGCCAGCAGTTTATCCCCCAGGGGGAACACTGAAGCTTTCTTT	CASSLSPRGNTEAFF
TRBV27	NA	TRBJ2-5	NA	TGTGCCAGCAGTTTAAACCGTGGGGCAGGGCAAGAGACCCAGTACTTC	CASSLNRGAGQETQYF
TRBV2	NA	TRBJ2-7	NA	TGTGCCAGCCGGCGGACAGAATCCTACGAGCAGTACTTC	CASRRTESYEQYF
TRBV28	NA	TRBJ2-7	NA	TGTGCCAGCACAGGGGTCGACGAGCAGTACTTC	CASTGVDEQYF
TRBV29-1	TRBD1	TRBJ1-3	NA	TGCAGCGGTGGGGACAGGGGCTCTGGAAACACCATATATTTT	CSGGDRGSGNTIYF
TRBV12-5	NA	TRBJ2-7	NA	TGTGCTAGTGGACTGGGGCCCGACGAGCAGTACTTC	CASGLGPDEQYF